Below, 18 T cell receptor beta chains from the same sample are listed, as sequenced in a study of blood T cell repertoires in COVID-19. Sequencing used immunoSEQ multiplex PCR; TCRdb keeps in-frame clones, though not all of them. The repertoire includes about 92,000 clones, 91% of them detected once, and about 1.8% sits in the top ten. Material: peripheral blood. The receptors derive from a human donor with active COVID-19. The donor label of this sample is uncertain.

The chain carries TRBV7-2 and TRBJ2-5, with D perhaps TRBD1 (5 bases). Germline V gene sequence: CDR1 SGHTA, CDR2 FQGNSA. This CDR3 spans 14 amino acids. Trimming cost V 5 bases and J 5 bases, with 15 bases left between them. For the CDR3, the DNA is TGTGCCAGCAGCATCCCGCAGGGTTCCGAGACCCAGTACTTC. Translation: CASSIPQGSETQYF.

This chain links TRBV11-1 with TRBJ1-1; D gene unclear. Germline values: CDR1 SGHAT, CDR2 FQDESV (reference sequence). This CDR3 comprises 13 residues. The V end lost 1 base, the J end lost 8 bases, and 11 bases lay between the germline ends. Here the CDR3 reads CASSLGGGWEAFF. The DNA for the CDR3 is TGTGCCAGCAGCTTAGGAGGAGGTTGGGAAGCTTTCTTT.

This clone appeared a single time. The J gene is TRBJ2-3, the V gene TRBV5-4, with 8 positions matching TRBD1. J was trimmed by 2 bases and V by 0 bases; bases with no gene match: 5. The germline V gene encodes CDR1 SGHNT and CDR2 YYREEE (reference sequence). This CDR3 spans 16 amino acids. CDR3 nucleotides: TGTGCCAGCAGCTTGGGACAGGGGATACTCACAGATACGCAGTATTTT. It yields the protein CASSLGQGILTDTQYF.

The J gene is TRBJ2-2, the V gene TRBV5-1; no clear D. The V and J ends lost 0 bases and 1 base respectively, with 10 bases between them. Germline V lookup: CDR1 SGHRS, CDR2 YFSETQ. The length of the CDR3 is 16 residues. CDR3 sequence reads: CASSLGQVRNTGELFF. CDR3 coding DNA: TGCGCCAGCAGCTTGGGGCAGGTTAGGAACACCGGGGAGCTGTTTTTT.

The V and J genes are TRBV19 and TRBJ2-2; TRBD2 aligns across 8 bases. J gave up 6 bases and V 2 bases, and 5 bases lay outside the gene matches. Looked up from germline, CDR1 is LNHDA and CDR2 is SQIVND (reference sequence). The CDR3 runs to 15 residues. The CDR3 DNA is TGTGCCAGTAGTATAACGACAGCGGGGGCCGGGGAGCTGTTTTTT. This sequence encodes CASSITTAGAGELFF.

The chain couples TRBV11-3 to TRBJ2-7; D not resolved. CDR1 and CDR2 (germline): SGHNT, YENEEA. This CDR3 region has 13 residues. The ends were cut back, 5 bases at V and 7 bases at J, with 15 bases in the middle. CDR3 nucleotide sequence: TGTGCCAGCAGCCAAGAGGTCTACGGGGAGCAGTACTTC. As protein: CASSQEVYGEQYF.

The chain links TRBV18 to TRBJ2-7, with D maybe TRBD2 (6 bases). In germline, CDR1 is KGHSH, CDR2 LQKENI. V lost 3 bases, J lost 2 bases, and 23 bases lay in between. The CDR3 is made up of 18 amino acids. In DNA form, the CDR3 reads TGTGCCAGCTCACCCCGGGGAGGACCCTCGGAGTCCCCCTACGAGCAGTACTTC. Its translation: CASSPRGGPSESPYEQYF.

This clone has a single count. The chain carries TRBV12-3 or TRBV12-4 and TRBJ1-1, with D unresolved. Trimming stripped 5 bases from V and 2 bases from J, with 9 bases between. The CDR3 extends over 13 amino acids. The CDR3 region is CASSDNRNTEAFF. The CDR3 DNA follows: TGTGCCAGCAGTGATAACAGAAACACTGAAGCTTTCTTT.

The chain's CDR3 is CASSAGQGVGELFF. DNA for the CDR3: TGTGCCAGCAGCGCGGGACAGGGCGTCGGGGAGCTGTTTTTT. The chain is built from TRBV9 and TRBJ2-2; 9 nucleotides match TRBD1. CDR3 length: 14 amino acids. The germline gives CDR1 SGDLS, CDR2 YYNGEE. Germline trimming cut 3 bases from V and 7 bases from J; bases unmatched to any gene: 4.

The chain joins TRBV19 to TRBJ2-1; TRBD2 aligns across 11 bases. Trimming removed 5 bases from V and 6 bases from J; junction bases left unmatched: 9. The length of the CDR3 is 16 residues. Germline CDR1 LNHDA, CDR2 SQIVND (reference sequence). For the CDR3, the DNA is TGTGCCAGTAGTCCCAGTAGCGGGGGGGGGTTCAATGAGCAGTTCTTC. Translated: CASSPSSGGGFNEQFF.

This clone appeared once. The genes are TRBV19 and TRBJ2-1, with D maybe TRBD2 (6 bases). Germline V CDR1 and CDR2: LNHDA, SQIVND (reference sequence). The CDR3 consists of 15 residues. V lost 5 bases, J lost 6 bases, and 17 bases lay in between. The CDR3 DNA reads as TGTGCCAGTAGTCGGGTAGCGGCGGAACCCAATGAGCAGTTCTTC. Its protein is CASSRVAAEPNEQFF.

This clone appeared a few times. The CDR3 loop reads CATSRAGSGTENTIYF. In DNA, the CDR3 is TGTGCCACCAGCAGAGCAGGGTCAGGGACTGAAAACACCATATATTTT. V and J are TRBV15 and TRBJ1-3, with a possible D match to TRBD1 (5 bases). Looked up from germline, CDR1 is LNHNV and CDR2 is YYDKDF (reference sequence). Trimming stripped 1 base from V and 6 bases from J, with 16 bases between. There are 16 residues in the CDR3. Filled out from reference TRBV15 and TRBJ1-3, the complete variable domain reads DAMVIQNPRYQVTQFGKPVTLSCSQTLNHNVMYWYQQKSSQAPKLLFHYYDKDFNNEADTPDNFQSRRPNTSFCFLDIRSPGLGDTAMYLCATSRAGSGTENTIYFGEGSWLTVV.

V usage is TRBV6-1 and J usage is TRBJ1-1, with 7 bases matching TRBD1. Germline V CDR1 and CDR2: MNHNS, SASEGT. The CDR3 consists of 13 residues. V lost 3 bases and J lost 8; bases outside the gene matches: 6. CDR3 protein: CASSDSDRPEAFF. In nucleotides, the CDR3 is TGTGCCAGCAGTGATTCGGACAGGCCCGAAGCTTTCTTT.

V is TRBV4-1 and J is TRBJ1-2, with 9 bases that match TRBD1. This CDR3 contains 16 residues. The junction had 11 bases not matched to a gene; V was cut back by 1 base and J by 8 bases. The V gene's germline CDR1 is MGHRA and CDR2 YSYEKL. CDR3 DNA: TGCGCCAGCAGCCAAGTGGTGACGGACAGGGGTTGGGGCTACACCTTC. This sequence encodes CASSQVVTDRGWGYTF.

Here the CDR3 reads CASSQTARILSGNTIYF. The CDR3 DNA sequence: TGTGCCAGCAGTCAGACAGCGAGGATTCTCTCTGGAAACACCATATATTTT. The rearrangement uses TRBV7-6 and TRBJ1-3, with D perhaps matching TRBD1 (5 bases). CDR1 SGHVS and CDR2 FNYEAQ come from the germline V gene. The CDR3 extends over 17 amino acids. V lost 6 bases to trimming and J lost 0 bases, with 18 bases between them.

The chain employs TRBV9 and TRBJ1-1, with 8 nucleotides matching TRBD1. This CDR3 contains 17 residues. The ends lost 1 base at V and 3 bases at J; junction bases unmatched: 11. The germline V gene has CDR1 SGDLS and CDR2 YYNGEE. The CDR3 is CASSVSPREDRDTEAFF. In DNA, the CDR3 is TGTGCCAGCAGCGTATCCCCCAGGGAGGACAGGGACACTGAAGCTTTCTTT.

This clone occurred once. The rearrangement joins TRBV28 to TRBJ1-3; 12 bases align to TRBD1. Germline V gives CDR1 MDHEN, CDR2 SYDVKM. CDR3 length equals 14 residues. J was trimmed by 6 bases and V by 7 bases; bases with no gene match: 4. The CDR3 sequence is CASTRDRGQNTIYF. The DNA of the CDR3 is TGTGCCAGCACCAGGGACAGGGGGCAAAACACCATATATTTT.

This clone was seen once. The CDR3 here is CAVRPGIAMDYGYTF. The CDR3 coding sequence is TGTGCCGTTCGGCCGGGTATCGCTATGGACTATGGCTACACCTTC. The V and J genes are TRBV10-3 and TRBJ1-2; unclear D gene. The CDR3 is 15 amino acids. Trimming took 11 bases from V and 3 from J, leaving 22 bases between them. Germline values: CDR1 ENHRY, CDR2 SYGVKD.